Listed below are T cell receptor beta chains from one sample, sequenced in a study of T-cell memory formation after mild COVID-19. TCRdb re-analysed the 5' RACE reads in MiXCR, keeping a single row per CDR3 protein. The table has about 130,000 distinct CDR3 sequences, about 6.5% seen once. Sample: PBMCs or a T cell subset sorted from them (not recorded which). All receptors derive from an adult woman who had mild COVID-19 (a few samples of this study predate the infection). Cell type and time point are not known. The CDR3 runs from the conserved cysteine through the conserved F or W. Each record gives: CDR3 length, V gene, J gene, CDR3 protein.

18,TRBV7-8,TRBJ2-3,CASSPPRGSGRSLDTQYF
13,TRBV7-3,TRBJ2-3,CASSQQDYTQRYF
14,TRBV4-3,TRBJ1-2,CASSQGSEGYGYTF
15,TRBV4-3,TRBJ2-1,CASSQEGQGWDEQFF
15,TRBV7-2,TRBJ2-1,CASSLAGLDGGRQFF
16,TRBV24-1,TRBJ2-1,CATGTSGSEAYNEQFF
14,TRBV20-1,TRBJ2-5,CSAGEVIGQETQYF
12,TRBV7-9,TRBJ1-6,CASSSDGSPLHF
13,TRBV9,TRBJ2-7,CASSVKVDGEQYF
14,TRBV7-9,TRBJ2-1,CASSPGRRYNEQFF
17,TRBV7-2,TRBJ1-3,CASSFTVGRLSGNTIYF
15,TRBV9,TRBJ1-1,CASSLGDPGNTEAFF
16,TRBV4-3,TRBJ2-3,CASSQALAPSTDTQYF
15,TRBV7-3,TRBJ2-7,CASSLSGTGQYEQYF
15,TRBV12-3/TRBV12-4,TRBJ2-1,CASSLGQGWDNEQFF
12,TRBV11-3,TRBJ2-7,CASSPGADEQYF
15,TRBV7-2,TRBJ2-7,CASSSIRHGVYEQYF
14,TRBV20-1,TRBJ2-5,CSASNPSGEETQYF
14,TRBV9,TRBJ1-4,CASSVGVQNEKLFF
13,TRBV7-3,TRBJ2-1,CASSLREGGEQFF
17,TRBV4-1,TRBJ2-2,CASSPLGTSGGAGELFF
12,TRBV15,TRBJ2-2,CATSREAGELFF
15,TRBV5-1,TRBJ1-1,CASSLVGGSSTEAFF
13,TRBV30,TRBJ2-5,CAWDRDTKETQYF
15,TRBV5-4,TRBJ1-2,CASSFRDRGYYGYTF
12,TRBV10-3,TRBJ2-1,CAISGSTDEQFF
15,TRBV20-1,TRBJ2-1,CSARGEAGFYNEQFF
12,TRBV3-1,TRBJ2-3,CASSHTRDTQYF
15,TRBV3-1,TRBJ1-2,CASSRGTGQNYGYTF
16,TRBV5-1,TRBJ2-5,CASSVGLAGNQETQYF
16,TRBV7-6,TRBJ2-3,CASSLAGTSGGLAQYF
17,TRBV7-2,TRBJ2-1,CASSPPLQGVLLGEQFF
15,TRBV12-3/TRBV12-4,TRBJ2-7,CASSKLLAGEYEQYF
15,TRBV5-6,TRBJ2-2,CASSLSFYAGGELFF
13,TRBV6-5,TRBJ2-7,CASSPREGYEQYF
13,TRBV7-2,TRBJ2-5,CASSFSFQKTQYF
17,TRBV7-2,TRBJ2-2,CASSFAQGKPSTGELFF
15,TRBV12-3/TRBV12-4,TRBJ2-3,CASSLGVAGTDTQYF
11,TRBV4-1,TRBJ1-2,CASSQDRRATF
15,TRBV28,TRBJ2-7,CASVAGPTRSYEQYF
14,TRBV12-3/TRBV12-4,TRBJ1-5,CASSETGGNQPQHF
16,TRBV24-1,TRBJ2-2,CATSGTGGRRTGELFF
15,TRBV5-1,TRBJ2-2,CASSEQGRRDGELFF
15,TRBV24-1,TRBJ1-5,CATSDPGTGGQPQHF
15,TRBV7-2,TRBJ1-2,CASSSRDRGYYGYTF
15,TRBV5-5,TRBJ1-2,CASSPNPTEYYGYTF
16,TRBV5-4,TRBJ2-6,CASSLGQGSGANVLTF
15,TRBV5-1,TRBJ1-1,CASSLAKGVGTEAFF